Below, 25 T cell receptor beta chains from the same sample are listed, as sequenced in a study of blood T cell repertoires in COVID-19 (dated by TCRdb to 2018 to 2021). Libraries were built with the immunoSEQ multiplex PCR assay. Imported from immuneACCESS, the table was reduced by TCRdb to in-frame sequences with V and J called. These copies leave out some clones; in studies compared against another copy, an unresolved V gene accounts for under half, and the cause of the remainder is not known. Counted in this sample were 260,000 or so clones; around 88% of them appeared once. The ten largest clones take up 0.95% to 1.5% of the sample. The sequencing input was PBMCs or T cells enriched from blood (not recorded which). Every receptor here comes from a woman aged 40 to 50 with acute COVID-19.

The gene calls are TRBV10-3 and TRBJ1-2; a possible D gene is TRBD1 (5 bases). CDR3 length equals 12 residues. Germline lookup yields CDR1 ENHRY and CDR2 SYGVKD. V was shortened by 7 bases and J by 10 bases, with 16 bases between the two germline ends. The CDR3 here is CAITRTTLHYTF. The CDR3 DNA sequence: TGTGCCATCACCCGGACAACGTTACACTACACCTTC.

The J gene is TRBJ1-2, the V gene TRBV5-1; D uncertain. Germline V gives CDR1 SGHRS, CDR2 YFSETQ. The CDR3 contains 16 residues. V was clipped by 5 bases and J by 0 bases, with 17 bases between them. The CDR3 DNA reads as TGCGCCAGCAGTCGTGGTTTTTCGGAGTCTAACTATGGCTACACCTTC. Its translation: CASSRGFSESNYGYTF.

The chain links TRBV7-2 to TRBJ2-3, with a weak D call TRBD2 (5 bases). This CDR3 spans 15 amino acids. V shed 7 bases and J shed 4 bases, with 18 bases lying between them. The V gene's germline CDR1 is SGHTA and CDR2 FQGNSA. The CDR3: CASTSNLGMPDTQYF. CDR3 sequence (DNA): TGTGCCAGCACTTCGAATCTCGGGATGCCAGATACGCAGTATTTT.

This clone was seen only once. J is TRBJ2-3 and V is TRBV5-1; 12 positions match TRBD2. CDR3 length: 18 residues. The V gene end was trimmed by 3 bases and the J gene end by 0 bases; junction bases not matched to a gene: 8. The germline V gene encodes CDR1 SGHRS and CDR2 YFSETQ. CDR3: CASSYGLAGSYSTDTQYF. CDR3 bases: TGCGCCAGCAGCTATGGACTAGCGGGATCATATAGCACAGATACGCAGTATTTT.

This sequence joins TRBV21-1 and TRBJ2-7; the tabulated D call, TRBD1, remains unverified against the DNA. TRBV21-1 is noted as a pseudogene. The CDR3 consists of 12 residues. The CDR3, as DNA: TGTGCCAGCAGCCATTGTCAGGATGAGCAGTACGTC. Translation gives CASSHCQDEQYV.

The J gene is TRBJ1-4, the V gene TRBV29-1; no reliable D call. Trimming stripped 4 bases from V and 5 bases from J, with 17 bases between. Looked up from germline, CDR1 is SQVTM and CDR2 is ANQGSEA. The CDR3 runs 15 residues. CDR3 DNA sequence: TGCAGCGTTGGGGAGTGGGCAGCGTCAAATGAAAAACTGTTTTTT. It codes for CSVGEWAASNEKLFF.

The chain uses TRBV27 and TRBJ1-4; 9 nucleotides match TRBD1. Germline V CDR1 and CDR2: MNHEY, SMNVEV (reference sequence). CDR3 size: 15 residues. V dropped 5 bases and J dropped 7; count of bases not matched to a gene: 8. Written as DNA, the CDR3 is TGTGCCAGCAGTCTCGGGACAGGGTGGAGTGAAAAACTGTTTTTT. As protein: CASSLGTGWSEKLFF.

The chain links TRBV10-3 to TRBJ1-1; 7 nucleotides agree with TRBD1. Germline CDR1 reads ENHRY; CDR2 reads SYGVKD. J was trimmed by 7 bases and V by 9 bases; bases with no gene match: 8. The CDR3 runs to 12 residues. The CDR3 spells CAIRTGRGEAFF. The CDR3 region has the DNA TGTGCCATTAGGACAGGAAGGGGTGAAGCTTTCTTT.

The genes are TRBV28 and TRBJ1-1; tentatively, D is TRBD1 (5 bases). V dropped 3 bases and J dropped 1 base, with 9 bases sitting between them. Germline V gives CDR1 MDHEN, CDR2 SYDVKM. The CDR3 consists of 14 residues. The chain's CDR3 is CASSLRGPNTEAFF. CDR3 sequence (DNA): TGTGCCAGCAGTTTGCGGGGACCGAACACTGAAGCTTTCTTT. The full variable domain, completed using reference TRBV28 and TRBJ1-1, is DVKVTQSSRYLVKRTGEKVFLECVQDMDHENMFWYRQDPGLGLRLIYFSYDVKMKEKGDIPEGYSVSREKKERFSLILESASTNQTSMYLCASSLRGPNTEAFFGQGTRLTVV.

V is TRBV30 and J is TRBJ1-4; TRBD1 matches at 9 bases. Trimming took 7 bases from V and 8 from J; bases not matched to a gene: 5. Germline CDR1 and CDR2: GTSNPN and SVGIG (reference sequence). This CDR3 region has 12 residues. The CDR3 region has the DNA TGTGCCTCCGGGACAGGGCACGAAAAACTGTTTTTT. It is translated as CASGTGHEKLFF.

The rearrangement joins TRBV24-1 to TRBJ1-5; D is perhaps TRBD1 (5 bases). Germline V gives CDR1 KGHDR, CDR2 SFDVKD. This CDR3 has 15 amino acids. Trimming stripped 5 bases from V and 2 bases from J, with 12 bases between. DNA of the CDR3: TGTGCCACCAGTGCCGGGGGTAGGGGCAATCAGCCCCAGCATTTT. This encodes CATSAGGRGNQPQHF.

The chain couples TRBV6-6 to TRBJ2-1, with 8 bases identical to TRBD1. The CDR3 loop spans 12 amino acids. Germline CDR1 is MNHNY and CDR2 is SVGAGI (reference sequence). The junction had 7 bases not matched to a gene; V was cut back by 11 bases and J by 7 bases. Written as DNA, the CDR3 is TGTGCCGGCCGACAGGGGTTAAATGAGCAGTTCTTC. Its translation is CAGRQGLNEQFF.

This chain joins TRBV15 and TRBJ2-5; possibly TRBD2 for D (6 bases). The CDR3 covers 14 residues. Germline-derived CDR1 and CDR2 are LNHNV and YYDKDF (reference sequence). Trimming shortened V by 3 bases and J by 0 bases, and 8 bases separated the two germline ends. The CDR3 coding sequence is TGTGCCACCAGCAGTGGACTATACCAAGAGACCCAGTACTTC. It specifies CATSSGLYQETQYF.

The chain has TRBV6-5 and TRBJ2-2; 12 bases are a match to TRBD2. Germline values: CDR1 MNHEY, CDR2 SVGAGI. The CDR3 is made up of 15 amino acids. Trimming took 9 bases from V and 1 from J; bases not matched to a gene: 3. For the CDR3, the DNA is TGTGCCAGTCGACTAGCGGGAGAGAACACCGGGGAGCTGTTTTTT. Translation: CASRLAGENTGELFF.

The chain recombines TRBV5-6 with TRBJ1-1; 8 bases map to TRBD1. Germline CDR1 is SGHDT and CDR2 is YYEEEE. V was clipped by 3 bases and J by 5 bases; unmatched bases: 6. This CDR3 spans 14 amino acids. CDR3 in DNA: TGTGCCAGCAGCTCGACCAGGGGGCTGACTGAAGCTTTCTTT. Translating gives CASSSTRGLTEAFF.

V gene TRBV4-2 combines with J gene TRBJ1-2; the D gene is possibly TRBD1 (6 bases). This CDR3 is 15 amino acids long. CDR1 LGHNA and CDR2 YNFKEQ come from the germline V gene. Trimming cost V 2 bases and J 4 bases, with 14 bases left between them. The CDR3 protein is CASSQPDTGPYGYTF. In DNA, the CDR3 is TGTGCCAGCAGCCAACCTGACACAGGGCCCTATGGCTACACCTTC.

This chain joins TRBV6-2 or TRBV6-3 and TRBJ2-7; D not resolved. V shed 6 bases and J shed 0 bases, with 6 bases lying between them. Germline V gene data show CDR1 as MNHEY and CDR2 as SVGEGT. This CDR3 comprises 12 residues. The CDR3 DNA is TGTGCCAGCAGCCCCAGCTCCTACGAGCAGTACGTC. As protein: CASSPSSYEQYV.

This chain links TRBV15 with TRBJ1-1; 9 bases map to TRBD1. Germline CDR1 and CDR2: LNHNV and YYDKDF (reference sequence). V shed 0 bases, J shed 3 bases, and the junction held 14 bases outside the gene matches. The CDR3 is made up of 19 amino acids. Written as DNA, the CDR3 is TGTGCCACCAGCAGAGATTCTCAATTACAGGGGGCAAGATACACTGAAGCTTTCTTT. It codes for CATSRDSQLQGARYTEAFF.

The rearrangement joins TRBV10-2 to TRBJ1-2; D remains ambiguous. Germline lookup yields CDR1 WSHSY and CDR2 SAAADI. V lost 6 bases, J lost 0 bases, and 11 bases lay in between. The CDR3 totals 14 residues. In nucleotides, the CDR3 is TGCGCCAGCAGGCCGACCGGAGCTAACTATGGCTACACCTTC. Residues: CASRPTGANYGYTF.

This rearrangement joins TRBV3-1 (or the pseudogene TRBV3-2) to TRBJ1-1, with D unclear. CDR1 is LGHDT and CDR2 is YNNKEL in the germline V gene (reference sequence). The CDR3 has 14 residues. V was shortened by 3 bases and J by 4 bases, with 12 bases between the two germline ends. DNA of the CDR3: TGTGCCAGCAGCCAGGCGGGGTCGGGCACTGAAGCTTTCTTT. Translation gives CASSQAGSGTEAFF.

Only one count was recorded for this clone. This CDR3 is CASSFLHRHV. CDR3 nucleotide sequence: TGTGCCAGCAGCTTTCTCCACAGGCACGTC. J is TRBJ2-7 and V is TRBV12-1; the D call in the table, TRBD1, was not verified against the DNA. TRBV12-1 is given as a pseudogene. The CDR3 length is 10 residues.

The gene calls are TRBV25-1 and TRBJ2-7, with D possibly matching TRBD1 (6 bases). The CDR3 loop spans 16 amino acids. Trimming pared 4 bases from V and 2 bases from J, leaving 18 bases between. Germline assignment: CDR1 MGHDK and CDR2 SYGVNS. The CDR3 is CASSGPGASTPYEQYV. DNA of the CDR3: TGTGCCAGCAGTGGCCCAGGGGCATCGACCCCCTACGAGCAGTACGTC.

The chain joins TRBV19 to TRBJ2-5, with 10 bases that match TRBD1. This CDR3 is built from 15 residues. Trimming took 10 bases from V and 4 from J; bases not matched to a gene: 12. The germline gives CDR1 LNHDA, CDR2 SQIVND (reference sequence). CDR3 DNA: TGTGCCACAGGGGATTGGGGACAGGGGATAGAGACCCAGTACTTC. It is translated as CATGDWGQGIETQYF.

In this sample, this clone turned up many times. J is TRBJ1-6 and V is TRBV9; tentative D call: TRBD1 (6 bases). The length of the CDR3 is 15 residues. The germline gives CDR1 SGDLS, CDR2 YYNGEE. Trimming took off 0 bases at V and 5 bases at J, with 9 bases between the two ends. CDR3 coding DNA: TGTGCCAGCAGCGTAGTTCCAGGGGATAATTCACCCCTCCACTTT. As protein: CASSVVPGDNSPLHF.

As regards this clone: Other DNA variants within this sample encode the same CDR3. The V and J genes are TRBV24-1 and TRBJ1-5, with a weak D call TRBD1 (6 bases). Germline-derived CDR1 and CDR2 are KGHDR and SFDVKD. V lost 2 bases and J lost 1, with 11 bases in between. The CDR3 totals 16 residues. The CDR3 protein is CATSDSGQGSNQPQHF. The CDR3 coding sequence is TGTGCCACCAGTGATTCGGGTCAGGGGAGCAATCAGCCCCAGCATTTT.